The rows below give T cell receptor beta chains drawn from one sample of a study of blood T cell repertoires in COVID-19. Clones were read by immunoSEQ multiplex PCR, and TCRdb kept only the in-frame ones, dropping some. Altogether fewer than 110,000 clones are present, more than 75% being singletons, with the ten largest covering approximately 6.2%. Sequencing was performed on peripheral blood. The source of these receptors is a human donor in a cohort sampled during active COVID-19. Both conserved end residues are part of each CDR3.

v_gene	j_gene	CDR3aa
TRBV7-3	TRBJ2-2	CASTATSAGELFF
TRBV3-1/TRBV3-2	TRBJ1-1	CASSSKTGVAFF
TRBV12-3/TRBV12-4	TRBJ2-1	CASSSGLAGKQFF
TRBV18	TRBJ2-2	CASSPPGTGVAGELFF
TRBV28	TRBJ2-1	CASSQTTLSYNEQFF
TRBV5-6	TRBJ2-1	CASSLGAGGVDEQFF
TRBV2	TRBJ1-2	CASSEGQGGDYGYTF
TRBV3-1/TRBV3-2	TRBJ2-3	CASSHLSLGQGSLTDTQYF
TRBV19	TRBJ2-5	CASRDSRETQYF
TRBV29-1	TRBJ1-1	CSVARTVEAFF
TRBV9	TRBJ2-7	CASSGTGPTYEQYF
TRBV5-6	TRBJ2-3	CASSSGLAGGTDTQYF
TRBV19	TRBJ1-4	CASSMHGGRSNEKLFF